The 2 T cell receptor beta chains below all came from one sample that was sequenced in a study of cytomegalovirus exposure and HLA in healthy donors (TCRdb year 2017). Libraries were made using the immunoSEQ multiplex PCR assay. For the multiplex PCR, a mixture combining 60 forward primers for TCR Vbeta segments and 13 reverse primers for TCR Jbeta segments was used. TCRdb retrieved this table from immuneACCESS and kept in-frame rearrangements only. Not all clones are present; in checked studies, unresolved V genes account for under half, and no reason is known for the remainder. This sample is represented by approximately 100,000 clones; roughly 77% of them were singletons. About 1.5% of the sample comes from the top ten. The specimen was PBMCs. These TCRs come from a man aged 40-49 years in good health and CMV-seronegative.

The rearrangement joins TRBV14 to TRBJ1-1, with unresolved D. The germline CDR1 and CDR2 sequences are SGHDN and FVKESK. V gave up 4 bases and J gave up 1 base, with 7 bases separating them. The CDR3 length is 13 residues. The CDR3 spells CASSLGRNTEAFF. The CDR3 DNA follows: TGTGCCAGCAGCCTGGGGAGGAACACTGAAGCTTTCTTT.

Only a few counts were recorded for this clone. This chain uses TRBV27 with TRBJ1-2, with 9 bases aligning to TRBD1. The CDR3 has 15 amino acids. Looked up from germline, CDR1 is MNHEY and CDR2 is SMNVEV (reference sequence). The ends lost 3 bases at V and 4 bases at J; junction bases unmatched: 6. CDR3 sequence: CASSLGTGYSYGYTF. The CDR3 bases are TGTGCCAGCAGTTTGGGGACAGGGTATAGCTATGGCTACACCTTC.